Listed below are T cell receptor beta chains from one sample, sequenced in a study of T cell repertoires in cytomegalovirus infection. TCRdb analysed the reads with MiXCR anew, one entry per CDR3 protein. The sample includes about 570,000 distinct CDR3 sequences, approximately 40% of them seen just once. No antigens are known for them. The starting material was cultured PBMCs, obtained from culture after CMV antigen stimulation. The receptors were gathered from a human donor in good health (CMV status not recorded). Some clones in this sample may be carry-over from other donors' samples. The CDR3 runs from the conserved cysteine through the conserved F or W. The order of the fields is J gene, D gene, CDR3 length, V gene, clone size, CDR3 protein, CDR3 DNA. The D gene is left open where the match is weak. Not all rows give a size; the values are once, few, many and, for expanded clones, a class.

j_gene: TRBJ2-7; d_gene: TRBD2; len: 14; v_gene: TRBV3-1; abundance: -; CDR3aa: CASSPSGGTLRQYF; CDR3nt: TGTGCCAGCAGCCCTAGCGGGGGAACCTTAAGGCAGTACTTC
j_gene: TRBJ2-7; d_gene: -; len: 14; v_gene: TRBV12-3/TRBV12-4; abundance: -; CDR3aa: CASRKAGESYEQYF; CDR3nt: TGTGCCAGCAGAAAGGCAGGCGAATCCTACGAGCAGTACTTC
j_gene: TRBJ1-2; d_gene: -; len: 14; v_gene: TRBV7-2; abundance: -; CDR3aa: CASSPHLADYGYTF; CDR3nt: TGTGCCAGCAGCCCTCACCTCGCGGACTATGGCTACACCTTC
j_gene: TRBJ2-3; d_gene: -; len: 13; v_gene: TRBV29-1; abundance: -; CDR3aa: CSVPKGVTDTQYF; CDR3nt: TGCAGCGTGCCGAAGGGGGTCACAGATACGCAGTATTTT
j_gene: TRBJ2-7; d_gene: -; len: 16; v_gene: TRBV20-1; abundance: -; CDR3aa: CSARDQRLTINYEQYF; CDR3nt: TGCAGTGCTAGAGATCAGAGACTAACAATAAACTACGAGCAGTACTTC
j_gene: TRBJ2-2; d_gene: -; len: 15; v_gene: TRBV7-2; abundance: -; CDR3aa: CASSFQAGGTGELFF; CDR3nt: TGTGCCAGCAGCTTTCAAGCGGGTGGCACCGGGGAGCTGTTTTTT
j_gene: TRBJ2-1; d_gene: TRBD2; len: 17; v_gene: TRBV19; abundance: few; CDR3aa: CASRGLAGGSPYNEQFF; CDR3nt: TGTGCCAGCAGAGGGCTAGCGGGAGGGAGCCCCTACAATGAGCAGTTCTTC
j_gene: TRBJ2-2; d_gene: TRBD1; len: 16; v_gene: TRBV11-3; abundance: -; CDR3aa: CASSPWTGVTTGELFF; CDR3nt: TGTGCCAGCAGCCCTTGGACAGGGGTAACTACCGGGGAGCTGTTTTTT
j_gene: TRBJ2-7; d_gene: -; len: 14; v_gene: TRBV29-1; abundance: -; CDR3aa: CSVVVGLQGYEQYF; CDR3nt: TGCAGCGTTGTAGTGGGGTTACAGGGATACGAGCAGTACTTC
j_gene: TRBJ2-2; d_gene: -; len: 15; v_gene: TRBV12-3/TRBV12-4; abundance: few; CDR3aa: CASSFGQGITGELFF; CDR3nt: TGTGCCAGCAGTTTCGGGCAGGGGATCACCGGGGAGCTGTTTTTT
j_gene: TRBJ2-3; d_gene: TRBD2; len: 15; v_gene: TRBV7-8; abundance: many; CDR3aa: CASSRLAGVSDTQYF; CDR3nt: TGTGCCAGCAGCAGACTAGCGGGAGTATCAGATACGCAGTATTTT
j_gene: TRBJ1-1; d_gene: TRBD1; len: 13; v_gene: TRBV12-3/TRBV12-4; abundance: -; CDR3aa: CASSSGQVTEAFF; CDR3nt: TGTGCCAGCAGCTCGGGACAGGTGACTGAAGCTTTCTTT
j_gene: TRBJ2-2; d_gene: -; len: 13; v_gene: TRBV11-2; abundance: few; CDR3aa: CASSLAASGELFF; CDR3nt: TGTGCCAGCAGCTTAGCAGCCTCCGGGGAGCTGTTTTTT
j_gene: TRBJ1-4; d_gene: -; len: 15; v_gene: TRBV7-7; abundance: few; CDR3aa: CASSLSWGADEKLFF; CDR3nt: TGTGCCAGCAGCTTAAGTTGGGGGGCGGATGAAAAACTGTTTTTT
j_gene: TRBJ2-1; d_gene: -; len: 14; v_gene: TRBV10-3; abundance: few; CDR3aa: CAISPRTNNNEQFF; CDR3nt: TGTGCCATCAGCCCAAGGACTAACAACAATGAGCAGTTCTTC
j_gene: TRBJ2-1; d_gene: TRBD2; len: 15; v_gene: TRBV20-1; abundance: -; CDR3aa: CSAPIPTGTNNEQFF; CDR3nt: TGCAGTGCGCCTATACCTACCGGGACTAACAATGAGCAGTTCTTC
j_gene: TRBJ2-5; d_gene: -; len: 13; v_gene: TRBV11-2; abundance: -; CDR3aa: CASSLTVGETQYF; CDR3nt: TGTGCCAGCAGCTTAACTGTTGGGGAGACCCAGTACTTC
j_gene: TRBJ2-3; d_gene: -; len: 18; v_gene: TRBV12-3/TRBV12-4; abundance: few; CDR3aa: CASTLEVWQATLSDTQYF; CDR3nt: TGTGCCAGCACATTGGAGGTGTGGCAGGCAACCCTCTCAGATACGCAGTATTTT
j_gene: TRBJ1-6; d_gene: TRBD1; len: 14; v_gene: TRBV7-2; abundance: few; CDR3aa: CASSLAGTGAPLHF; CDR3nt: TGTGCCAGCAGCTTAGCCGGGACAGGGGCCCCCCTCCACTTT
j_gene: TRBJ1-5; d_gene: TRBD1; len: 16; v_gene: TRBV10-3; abundance: -; CDR3aa: CAISETGVPLNQPQHF; CDR3nt: TGTGCCATCAGTGAAACAGGGGTTCCCTTAAATCAGCCCCAGCATTTT
j_gene: TRBJ1-1; d_gene: TRBD1; len: 11; v_gene: TRBV4-1; abundance: few; CDR3aa: CASSKTGYAFF; CDR3nt: TGCGCCAGCAGCAAGACAGGGTATGCTTTCTTT
j_gene: TRBJ2-3; d_gene: -; len: 15; v_gene: TRBV28; abundance: once; CDR3aa: CASSLPYGDTDTQYF; CDR3nt: TGTGCCAGCAGTTTACCGTACGGGGACACAGATACGCAGTATTTT
j_gene: TRBJ2-7; d_gene: TRBD1; len: 16; v_gene: TRBV5-5; abundance: once; CDR3aa: CASSRGPGQANYEQYF; CDR3nt: TGTGCCAGCAGCCGAGGGCCGGGACAGGCCAACTACGAGCAGTACTTC
j_gene: TRBJ2-2; d_gene: TRBD1; len: 14; v_gene: TRBV10-3; abundance: -; CDR3aa: CATSTGIITGELFF; CDR3nt: TGTGCCACTTCGACAGGGATTATCACCGGGGAGCTGTTTTTT
j_gene: TRBJ2-5; d_gene: -; len: 13; v_gene: TRBV10-3; abundance: -; CDR3aa: CAIAVNLRETQYF; CDR3nt: TGTGCCATCGCTGTGAACTTGCGGGAGACCCAGTACTTC
j_gene: TRBJ1-1; d_gene: -; len: 12; v_gene: TRBV20-1; abundance: few; CDR3aa: CSARWQNTEAFF; CDR3nt: TGCAGTGCTAGGTGGCAGAACACTGAAGCTTTCTTT
j_gene: TRBJ2-1; d_gene: TRBD2; len: 15; v_gene: TRBV7-2; abundance: few; CDR3aa: CASSFLAGAYNEQFF; CDR3nt: TGTGCCAGCAGCTTTTTAGCGGGGGCCTACAATGAGCAGTTCTTC
j_gene: TRBJ1-1; d_gene: -; len: 15; v_gene: TRBV7-2; abundance: many; CDR3aa: CASSQGPYQRTEAFF; CDR3nt: TGTGCCAGCAGCCAGGGACCCTACCAGAGGACTGAAGCTTTCTTT
j_gene: TRBJ1-4; d_gene: -; len: 15; v_gene: TRBV19; abundance: -; CDR3aa: CASSIWGTTNEKLFF; CDR3nt: TGTGCCAGTAGTATCTGGGGCACAACTAATGAAAAACTGTTTTTT
j_gene: TRBJ2-5; d_gene: TRBD2; len: 14; v_gene: TRBV18; abundance: few; CDR3aa: CASSPAGVQETQYF; CDR3nt: TGTGCCAGCTCACCCGCGGGGGTCCAAGAGACCCAGTACTTC
j_gene: TRBJ2-4; d_gene: -; len: 15; v_gene: TRBV6-8; abundance: few; CDR3aa: CASSKGGLAKNIQYF; CDR3nt: TGTGCCAGCAGTAAAGGCGGTTTAGCCAAAAACATTCAGTACTTC
j_gene: TRBJ2-7; d_gene: -; len: 14; v_gene: TRBV7-2; abundance: -; CDR3aa: CASSLEMFGSRVTF; CDR3nt: TGTGCCAGCAGCTTAGAGATGTTCGGGAGTCGAGTGACCTTC
j_gene: TRBJ1-1; d_gene: -; len: 13; v_gene: TRBV11-2; abundance: -; CDR3aa: CASSLVRVPEAFF; CDR3nt: TGTGCCAGCAGCTTAGTCCGGGTGCCAGAAGCTTTCTTT
j_gene: TRBJ1-5; d_gene: -; len: 16; v_gene: TRBV6-1; abundance: -; CDR3aa: CASSGILRGAGQPQHF; CDR3nt: TGTGCCAGCAGTGGAATCCTTAGGGGCGCGGGTCAGCCCCAGCATTTT
j_gene: TRBJ1-2; d_gene: TRBD1; len: 14; v_gene: TRBV7-2; abundance: many; CDR3aa: CASTLPGQDYGYTF; CDR3nt: TGTGCCAGCACCCTCCCTGGACAGGACTATGGCTACACCTTC
j_gene: TRBJ2-1; d_gene: TRBD1; len: 16; v_gene: TRBV2; abundance: -; CDR3aa: CASTPSETGVYNEQFF; CDR3nt: TGTGCCAGCACCCCCTCAGAGACAGGGGTGTACAATGAGCAGTTCTTC
j_gene: TRBJ1-2; d_gene: -; len: 16; v_gene: TRBV3-1; abundance: -; CDR3aa: CASSHTAQGRNYGYTF; CDR3nt: TGTGCCAGCAGCCATACCGCCCAGGGACGCAACTATGGCTACACCTTC
j_gene: TRBJ2-7; d_gene: -; len: 12; v_gene: TRBV5-4; abundance: -; CDR3aa: CASSLWAGEQYF; CDR3nt: TGTGCCAGCAGCTTGTGGGCGGGAGAGCAGTACTTC
j_gene: TRBJ1-4; d_gene: TRBD1; len: 15; v_gene: TRBV6-1; abundance: -; CDR3aa: CASSERQGGHEKLFF; CDR3nt: TGTGCCAGCAGTGAAAGACAGGGAGGGCATGAAAAACTGTTTTTT
j_gene: TRBJ1-5; d_gene: -; len: 15; v_gene: TRBV2; abundance: few; CDR3aa: CASSGTVERNQPQHF; CDR3nt: TGTGCCAGCAGCGGGACGGTGGAACGAAATCAGCCCCAGCATTTT
j_gene: TRBJ2-4; d_gene: TRBD2; len: 14; v_gene: TRBV7-2; abundance: once; CDR3aa: CASSLEAGVNIQYF; CDR3nt: TGTGCCAGCAGCTTAGAAGCGGGAGTCAACATTCAGTACTTC
j_gene: TRBJ2-3; d_gene: -; len: 13; v_gene: TRBV3-1; abundance: -; CDR3aa: CASSQARGDTQYF; CDR3nt: TGTGCCAGCAGCCAAGCCCGGGGAGATACGCAGTATTTT
j_gene: TRBJ2-3; d_gene: -; len: 13; v_gene: TRBV7-6; abundance: few; CDR3aa: CASSLALSPPSHF; CDR3nt: TGTGCCAGCAGCTTAGCGTTGAGCCCCCCGTCGCATTTT
j_gene: TRBJ2-1; d_gene: -; len: 12; v_gene: TRBV7-9; abundance: -; CDR3aa: CASSLGPFGQFF; CDR3nt: TGTGCCAGCAGCTTAGGACCGTTTGGGCAGTTCTTC
j_gene: TRBJ1-1; d_gene: -; len: 13; v_gene: TRBV27; abundance: -; CDR3aa: CATMDSAYTEAFF; CDR3nt: TGTGCCACCATGGACAGTGCCTACACTGAAGCTTTCTTT